This T cell receptor beta chain was identified in a study of blood T cell repertoires in COVID-19. The CDR3 runs to 12 residues. Deletions cut 4 bases from V and 4 bases from J, with 7 bases between. Germline CDR1 SGHRS, CDR2 YFSETQ. Some clones are missing from TCRdb's copy, which holds only in-frame ones; the method was immunoSEQ multiplex PCR. Seen here are fewer than 200,000 clones, nearly 90% observed once, and the top ten hold approximately 2.1%. This clone was observed a single time. The sequenced material came from peripheral blood. The receptor was isolated from a man aged 18 to 30 who had recovered from COVID-19. This rearrangement joins TRBV5-1 to TRBJ2-3; D perhaps matches TRBD2 (5 bases). The CDR3 loop reads CASSGESDTQYF. CDR3 sequence (DNA): TGCGCCAGCAGCGGGGAGTCAGATACGCAGTATTTT.